The T cell receptor beta chain described here comes from a study of T cell responses to AZD1222 COVID-19 vaccine. Notes on this clone: The antigen remains undetermined.

The data were produced by immunoSEQ multiplex PCR, yet TCRdb's version contains in-frame clones alone and is incomplete. The repertoire holds around 65,000 clones, with less than 90% as singletons. Study-level results: Across spike, vaccine-associated CD4 TCRs were found, dominant at 160-218 and 743-854. Two AZD1222 administrations were followed by greater Spike-specific TCR breadth and depth.

The specimen comprised peripheral blood, sampled 28 days after the second AZD1222 dose. The origin of this receptor is an adult who received the AZD1222 COVID-19 vaccine.

The CDR3 DNA is TGCGCCAGCAGCTTGGGCTTCGGTAGAGCCGATCCCATGAACACTGAAGCTTTCTTT. Translated: CASSLGFGRADPMNTEAFF. V is TRBV5-1 and J is TRBJ1-1; D is ambiguous. V lost 0 bases to trimming and J lost 0 bases, with 21 bases between them. The CDR3 extends over 19 amino acids. Germline V gives CDR1 SGHRS, CDR2 YFSETQ.